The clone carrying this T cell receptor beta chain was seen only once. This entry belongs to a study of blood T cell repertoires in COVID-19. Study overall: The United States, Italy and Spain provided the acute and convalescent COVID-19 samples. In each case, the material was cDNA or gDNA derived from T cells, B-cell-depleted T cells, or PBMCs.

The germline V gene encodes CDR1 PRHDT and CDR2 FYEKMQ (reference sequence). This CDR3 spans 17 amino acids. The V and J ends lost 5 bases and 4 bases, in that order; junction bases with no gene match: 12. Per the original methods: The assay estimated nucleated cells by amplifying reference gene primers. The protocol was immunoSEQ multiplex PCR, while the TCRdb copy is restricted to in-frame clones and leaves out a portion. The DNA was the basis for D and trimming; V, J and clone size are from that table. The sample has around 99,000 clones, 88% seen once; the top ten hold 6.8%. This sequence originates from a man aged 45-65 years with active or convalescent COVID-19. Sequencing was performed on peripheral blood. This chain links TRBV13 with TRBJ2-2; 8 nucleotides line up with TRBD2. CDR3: CASSPRGSGMITGELFF. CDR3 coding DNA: TGTGCCAGCAGCCCCCGGGGTAGCGGGATGATCACCGGGGAGCTGTTTTTT.